This T cell receptor beta chain was sequenced during a study of OX40 agonist ivuxolimab in advanced cancers. Study-wide points: At doses 0.1 to 3.0 mg/kg, CD4+ and CD8+ clones expanded. In CD8+ T cells, expanded clones were on average more numerous than in CD4+. The investigators did not determine what antigen specificity the expanded peripheral T cells had.

Looked up from germline, CDR1 is MNHEY and CDR2 is SVGAGI. Unmatched junction bases numbered 8, after V lost 6 bases and J lost 3 bases. The CDR3 has 15 amino acids. People who had autoimmune disease history or systemic immunosuppression were excluded. Notes on this clone: What it binds is unknown.

Some clones are missing from TCRdb's copy, which holds only in-frame ones; the method was immunoSEQ multiplex PCR. The sample shows approximately 83,000 clones, approximately 81% of them seen only once. The sample consisted of CD4+ or CD8+ T cells sorted from blood, taken in a trial of the OX40 agonist ivuxolimab. The V call is TRBV6-5, the J call TRBJ2-1, with TRBD1 matching over 7 bases. The receptor's source is an adult with an advanced solid tumor such as melanoma, head and neck, liver or kidney cancer. In DNA form, the CDR3 reads TGTGCCAGCAGCCCAAGACAGGGTGGCTACAATGAGCAGTTCTTC. It encodes CASSPRQGGYNEQFF.